The present T cell receptor (beta chain) was sequenced within a study of post-analysis software for immune sequencing data. Unique molecular identifiers had been added to the TCR beta cDNA libraries. TCRdb re-analysed the PCR reads in MiXCR, keeping a single row per CDR3 protein. This sample has 350,000 to 500,000 distinct CDR3 sequences, with roughly 38% found just once. Study-wide points: Several TRBV segments were more frequent in patients than controls; TRBV5-6, TRBV5-1 and TRBV20-1 belonged to this group.

This clonotype has more than one count but fewer than ten. Its cognate antigen is unknown. The CDR3 length is 9 residues. Germline V gene sequence: CDR1 SQVTM, CDR2 ANQGSEA. The V gene lost 4 bases and the J gene lost 12 bases, with 7 bases spanning the gap. The sequenced sample was blood. This TCR was sampled from a girl aged 2 to 10 with multiple sclerosis. The chain carries TRBV29-1 and TRBJ2-1; D is possibly TRBD1 or TRBD2 (5 bases each). In DNA form, the CDR3 reads TGCAGCGTTGGGGACCCGCAGTTCTTC. Its translation is CSVGDPQFF.